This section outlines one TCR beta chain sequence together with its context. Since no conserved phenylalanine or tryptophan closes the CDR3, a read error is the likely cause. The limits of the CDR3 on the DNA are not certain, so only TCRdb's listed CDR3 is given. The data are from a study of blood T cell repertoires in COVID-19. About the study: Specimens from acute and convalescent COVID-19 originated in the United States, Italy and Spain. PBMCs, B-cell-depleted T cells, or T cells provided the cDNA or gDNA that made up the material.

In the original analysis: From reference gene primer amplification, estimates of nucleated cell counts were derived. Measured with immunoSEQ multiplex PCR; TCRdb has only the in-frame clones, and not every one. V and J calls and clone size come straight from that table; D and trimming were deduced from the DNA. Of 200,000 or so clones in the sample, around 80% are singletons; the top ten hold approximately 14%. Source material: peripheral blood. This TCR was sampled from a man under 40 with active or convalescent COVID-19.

The CDR3 loop is CASSQDSRMGRVPL. The V gene is TRBV4-3, the J gene TRBJ2-7; TRBD1 reflects the table's D call only, with no check against the DNA. The CDR3 is made up of 14 amino acids, end residues included. In germline, CDR1 is LGHNA, CDR2 YSLEER.